This T cell receptor (beta chain) was retrieved from a study of blood T cells in healthy people across ages. General study findings and limits: One million T cells yielded diversity estimates that were considered underestimates.

Per-sample yields of isolated PBMCs were at least 6.5 million. A remark on this clonotype: What it binds is unknown.

A second roughly 6 to 12 cycle PCR used barcoded and J-beta primers. TCRdb recomputed calls from the 5' RACE reads with MiXCR, one row per CDR3 protein. Here the sample spans approximately 800,000 distinct CDR3 sequences, around half being singletons. This clonotype was obtained from a man older than 75 in good health. Sample: blood.

The CDR3 spells CASRRTGTQETQYF. DNA for the CDR3: TGTGCCAGCAGAAGGACAGGAACCCAGGAGACCCAGTACTTC. The chain has TRBV6-2 or TRBV6-3 and TRBJ2-5, with TRBD1 matching over 7 bases. CDR3 length: 14 amino acids. CDR1 is MNHEY and CDR2 is SVGEGT in the germline V gene. With V trimmed by 6 bases and J by 5 bases, 9 bases remained unmatched.